The 25 T cell receptor beta chains listed next were all sequenced from one sample in a study of cytotoxic CD8 clonotypes in ibrutinib-treated CLL. Only in-frame clones appear in the TCRdb table, and some are missing; sequencing was by immunoSEQ multiplex PCR. Altogether 150,000 to 200,000 clones are present, roughly 77% being singletons, with the ten largest covering roughly 2%. This specimen was PBMCs, taken after 12 months of ibrutinib treatment. These receptor sequences come from a human donor with chronic lymphocytic leukemia.

J is TRBJ2-7 and V is TRBV28, with 10 bases aligning to TRBD1. Germline V gene lookup returns CDR1 MDHEN and CDR2 SYDVKM. The CDR3 sequence is 15 residues long. The V and J ends lost 5 bases and 11 bases, in that order; junction bases with no gene match: 15. CDR3 amino acids: CASSPPLGQGRGKYF. CDR3 in DNA: TGTGCCAGCAGTCCTCCTCTGGGACAGGGGAGAGGAAAGTACTTC.

V is TRBV4-3 and J is TRBJ2-1, with D perhaps given as TRBD1 or TRBD2 (5 bases each). The CDR3 is 14 amino acids. The germline CDR1 and CDR2 sequences are LGHNA and YSLEER. With 2 bases removed from V and 10 bases from J, the gap between germline ends came to 15 bases. The CDR3 DNA is TGCGCCAGCAGCCAACGGGGCAGCGTGAGCGAGCAGTTCTTC. Translating gives CASSQRGSVSEQFF.

This sequence joins TRBV6-1 and TRBJ2-7; 9 bases map to TRBD1. Germline CDR1 reads MNHNS; CDR2 reads SASEGT. V was pared by 8 bases and J by 2 bases, with 7 bases of the junction left unmatched. This CDR3 contains 14 residues. The chain's CDR3 is CASRTGGVPYEQYF. The CDR3 DNA follows: TGTGCCAGCCGTACAGGGGGCGTCCCCTACGAGCAGTACTTC.

The chain carries TRBV4-1 and TRBJ1-1, with a possible D match to TRBD1 (5 bases). V lost 3 bases to trimming and J lost 1 base, with 12 bases between them. This CDR3 comprises 15 residues. Germline-derived CDR1 and CDR2 are MGHRA and YSYEKL. This CDR3 is CASSQGYGANTEAFF. The CDR3 nucleotides are TGCGCCAGCAGCCAGGGGTATGGGGCGAACACTGAAGCTTTCTTT.

CDR3 bases: TGTGCCAGCAGATACTCTACGTACAGCTCCTACAATGAGCAGTTCTTC. It translates to CASRYSTYSSYNEQFF. The V and J genes are TRBV28 and TRBJ2-1; the D is unclear. Germline V CDR1 and CDR2: MDHEN, SYDVKM. This CDR3 spans 16 amino acids. Between the trimmed V and J ends, which lost 6 bases and 0 bases, there was a span of 15 bases.

V and J are TRBV6-4 and TRBJ1-2; 11 positions match TRBD1. V shed 6 bases and J 4 bases; nucleotides not matched to a gene: 13. Germline CDR1 is MRHNA and CDR2 is SNTAGT. CDR3 length equals 17 residues. The CDR3 spells CASSVRDRGRTTYGYTF. CDR3 coding DNA: TGTGCCAGCAGCGTCCGGGACAGGGGGAGAACTACCTATGGCTACACCTTC.

This clone was seen once. V usage is TRBV27 and J usage is TRBJ2-5; D remains unclear. The CDR3 is made up of 14 amino acids. V lost 0 bases to trimming and J lost 1 base, with 6 bases between them. Germline CDR1 reads MNHEY; CDR2 reads SMNVEV (reference sequence). For the CDR3, the DNA is TGTGCCAGCAGTTTATCGTGGGCCCAAGAGACCCAGTACTTC. This sequence encodes CASSLSWAQETQYF.

This chain uses TRBV15 with TRBJ1-2; 7 bases map to TRBD1. The CDR3 sequence is 13 residues long. From germline, CDR1 is LNHNV and CDR2 YYDKDF (reference sequence). After removal of 6 bases from V and 3 bases from J, the junction contained 4 bases not matched to a gene. DNA of the CDR3: TGTGCCACCAGTGACAGGGCCCACTATGGCTACACCTTC. Encoded protein: CATSDRAHYGYTF. The complete variable domain, with remaining parts taken from reference TRBV15 and TRBJ1-2, reads DAMVIQNPRYQVTQFGKPVTLSCSQTLNHNVMYWYQQKSSQAPKLLFHYYDKDFNNEADTPDNFQSRRPNTSFCFLDIRSPGLGDTAMYLCATSDRAHYGYTFGSGTRLTVV.

This clone was observed at least ten times. Compared with germline, one end of the junction differs, possibly owing to a read error. Other nucleotide sequences from this sample produce the same CDR3. The chain couples TRBV7-2 to TRBJ2-7; TRBD1 matches at 12 bases. Germline loops: CDR1 SGHTA, CDR2 FQGNSA. CDR3 length: 16 amino acids. The CDR3 DNA follows: TGCGCCAGCAGCCACTCGATCGGGACAGGGGGCGACGAGCAGTACTTC. This codes for CASSHSIGTGGDEQYF. Full variable domain (missing parts from reference TRBV7-2 and TRBJ2-7): GAGVSQSPSNKVTEKGKDVELRCDPISGHTALYWYRQSLGQGLEFLIYFQGNSAPDKSGLPSDRFSAERTGGSVSTLTIQRTQQEDSAVYLCASSHSIGTGGDEQYFGPGTRLTVT.

The chain couples TRBV4-1 to TRBJ2-2; TRBD1 might be the D (5 bases). V was cut by 4 bases and J by 5 bases, with 17 bases left in between. Germline CDR1 is MGHRA and CDR2 is YSYEKL. The CDR3 length is 16 residues. The CDR3 protein is CASSRGWGGVTGELFF. The CDR3 nucleotides are TGCGCCAGCAGCCGAGGCTGGGGCGGTGTTACCGGGGAGCTGTTTTTT.

This sequence joins TRBV5-4 and TRBJ1-1; D not certain. The length of the CDR3 is 15 residues. Trimming cost V 3 bases and J 6 bases, with 18 bases left between them. CDR1 is SGHNT and CDR2 is YYREEE in the germline V gene (reference sequence). CDR3 sequence reads: CASSSSSAMSAEAFF. CDR3 sequence (DNA): TGTGCCAGCAGCTCCTCTAGTGCTATGAGCGCTGAAGCTTTCTTT.

This chain joins TRBV18 and TRBJ1-1; unclear D gene. Trimming cost V 2 bases and J 3 bases, with 7 bases left between them. Germline CDR1 KGHSH, CDR2 LQKENI. The CDR3 loop spans 13 amino acids. The CDR3 sequence is CASSPYHDTEAFF. The CDR3 DNA sequence: TGTGCCAGCTCACCATATCACGACACTGAAGCTTTCTTT.

The chain combines TRBV30 with TRBJ1-3; 7 bases agree with TRBD1. Germline V CDR1 and CDR2: GTSNPN, SVGIG (reference sequence). Trimming removed 0 bases from V and 2 bases from J; junction bases left unmatched: 1. The CDR3 totals 14 residues. The CDR3 DNA sequence: TGTGCCTGGAGTGTTAGGGGGCCTGGAAACACCATATATTTT. This translates into CAWSVRGPGNTIYF.

The genes are TRBV28 and TRBJ2-7; D may be TRBD1 or TRBD2 (6 bases each). The CDR3 has 13 residues. Trimming shortened V by 6 bases and J by 1 base, and 10 bases separated the two germline ends. Germline-derived CDR1 and CDR2 are MDHEN and SYDVKM. The DNA of the CDR3 is TGTGCCAGCAGGGGGGGCCCTTCCTACGAGCAGTACTTC. Protein: CASRGGPSYEQYF.

The V call is TRBV28, the J call TRBJ1-4; D is undetermined. The CDR3 is 12 amino acids. The germline V and J ends were trimmed by 6 bases and 10 bases, with 12 bases remaining between them. CDR1 and CDR2 (germline): MDHEN, SYDVKM. The CDR3, as DNA: TGTGCCAGCAGCCGTGACAAATCAAAACTGTTTTTT. Its protein is CASSRDKSKLFF. The variable domain in full, completed from reference TRBV28 and TRBJ1-4, reads DVKVTQSSRYLVKRTGEKVFLECVQDMDHENMFWYRQDPGLGLRLIYFSYDVKMKEKGDIPEGYSVSREKKERFSLILESASTNQTSMYLCASSRDKSKLFFGSGTQLSVL.

The V and J genes are TRBV29-1 and TRBJ2-1; 14 nucleotides agree with TRBD2. Germline CDR1 is SQVTM and CDR2 is ANQGSEA. CDR3 length: 12 residues. J lost 13 bases, V lost 7 bases, and 6 bases had no gene match. The CDR3 DNA reads TGCAGCGGTATGACTAGCGGGAGGGCTCAGTTCTTC. It encodes CSGMTSGRAQFF.

This chain joins TRBV18 and TRBJ2-3; TRBD2 agrees at 9 bases. There are 14 residues in the CDR3. In germline, CDR1 is KGHSH, CDR2 LQKENI. Trimming cost V 5 bases and J 5 bases; bases outside gene matches: 5. CDR3: CASSTGLAIDTQYF. CDR3 coding DNA: TGTGCCAGCTCAACCGGACTAGCGATAGATACGCAGTATTTT.

This clone has only one observation. An end of the junction differs from the germline gene, which may be a read error. This chain links TRBV18 with TRBJ2-7; tentatively, D is TRBD1 (5 bases). CDR1 and CDR2 (germline): KGHSH, LQKENI. The CDR3 covers 14 residues. The CDR3 region is CASAPAGHSYEQYF. The CDR3 DNA reads TGTGCCAGCGCACCGGCAGGGCACTCCTACGAGCAGTACTTC.

The J gene is TRBJ1-2, the V gene TRBV2, with 11 bases aligning to TRBD1. V lost 3 bases and J lost 7; bases outside the gene matches: 4. The CDR3 runs to 14 residues. Per the germline V gene, CDR1 is SNHLY and CDR2 is FYNNEI. The CDR3: CASSEDRGRLGYTF. The CDR3, as DNA: TGTGCCAGCAGTGAGGACAGGGGGCGGCTTGGCTACACCTTC.

The genes are TRBV29-1 and TRBJ1-5; maybe TRBD1 (5 bases). In germline, CDR1 is SQVTM, CDR2 ANQGSEA. The CDR3 spans 14 residues. V was trimmed by 5 bases and J by 3 bases, leaving 14 bases between them. CDR3 amino acids: CSVMAGGDNQPQHF. The CDR3 DNA reads TGCAGCGTTATGGCGGGGGGGGACAATCAGCCCCAGCATTTT.

V is TRBV5-1 and J is TRBJ2-5; D remains ambiguous. The V end was cut by 1 base, the J end by 3 bases, with 10 bases between. CDR1 is SGHRS, CDR2 YFSETQ, per germline. CDR3 size: 14 residues. The CDR3 loop is CASSLFPGEETQYF. In DNA form, the CDR3 reads TGCGCCAGCAGCTTGTTCCCAGGTGAAGAGACCCAGTACTTC.

This clone was counted many times. This chain uses TRBV7-2 with TRBJ1-2; perhaps TRBD1 as D (6 bases). Trimming cost V 0 bases and J 4 bases, with 18 bases left between them. The CDR3 contains 17 residues. Looked up from germline, CDR1 is SGHTA and CDR2 is FQGNSA. The CDR3 sequence: CASSLAGGADGPYGYTF. The CDR3 DNA follows: TGTGCCAGCAGCTTAGCTGGGGGCGCAGACGGCCCCTATGGCTACACCTTC.

This chain uses TRBV5-1 with TRBJ2-6; no clear D. CDR3 length equals 17 residues. Germline CDR1 reads SGHRS; CDR2 reads YFSETQ. V was pared by 0 bases and J by 1 base, with 11 bases between. The CDR3 protein is CASSLGTILSGANVLTF. The CDR3 region has the DNA TGCGCCAGCAGCTTGGGGACCATACTGTCTGGGGCCAACGTCCTGACTTTC.

The genes are TRBV21-1 and TRBJ2-7; TRBD2, the table's D call, lacks a check against the DNA. TRBV21-1 is assigned pseudogene status. The CDR3 has 16 amino acids. The CDR3 sequence is CASSKSGGDNVDEQYF. The CDR3 DNA follows: TGTGCCAGCAGCAAAAGTGGGGGGGACAATGTTGACGAGCAGTACTTC.

This chain connects TRBV6-5 to TRBJ1-6; D uncertain. Germline V gene lookup returns CDR1 MNHEY and CDR2 SVGAGI. This CDR3 comprises 15 residues. Trimming removed 6 bases from V and 0 bases from J, with 9 bases in between. CDR3 protein: CASSLGVSYNSPLHF. The CDR3 DNA sequence: TGTGCCAGCAGCCTCGGCGTCTCCTATAATTCACCCCTCCACTTT.